The 32 T cell receptor beta chains given below trace back to one sample, sequenced in a study of CD8+CD57+ T cells in acquired aplastic anemia. Genomic DNA templated the TCR beta VDJ and CDR3 profiling. One entry per CDR3 protein results from TCRdb running MiXCR on the reads. The sample consists of approximately 130,000 distinct CDR3 sequences, approximately 61% of them appearing once. Selection for sequencing was limited to patients who had shown CD8+CD57+ cell expansion by flow cytometry. The sequenced sample was sorted CD4+, CD8+, or CD8+CD57+ T cells (not recorded which) from PBMCs. The source is a human donor with aplastic anemia.

This chain joins TRBV19 and TRBJ1-1; D not resolved. CDR3 length: 11 amino acids. The germline CDR1 and CDR2 sequences are LNHDA and SQIVND (reference sequence). V shed 7 bases and J shed 2 bases, with 5 bases lying between them. The CDR3 bases are TGTGCCAGTATTTTAAACACTGAAGCTTTCTTT. It specifies CASILNTEAFF.

This chain connects TRBV24-1 to TRBJ2-3; D remains unclear. The germline V gene has CDR1 KGHDR and CDR2 SFDVKD. The ends were cut back, 6 bases at V and 1 base at J, with 7 bases in the middle. This CDR3 spans 13 amino acids. CDR3 residues: CATSSAGTDTQYF. CDR3 DNA sequence: TGTGCCACCAGTAGTGCGGGCACAGATACGCAGTATTTT.

The chain carries TRBV29-1 and TRBJ2-2; maybe TRBD2 (5 bases). Germline V lookup: CDR1 SQVTM, CDR2 ANQGSEA. Trimming took 6 bases from V and 5 from J, leaving 7 bases between them. The CDR3 consists of 11 residues. In DNA, the CDR3 is TGCAGCGTCAGCGGAACCGGGGAGCTGTTTTTT. Translated: CSVSGTGELFF.

The genes are TRBV24-1 and TRBJ2-7, with 12 bases identical to TRBD1. Germline values: CDR1 KGHDR, CDR2 SFDVKD. This CDR3 contains 16 residues. Trimming removed 6 bases from V and 2 bases from J; junction bases left unmatched: 7. The CDR3 here is CATSPGTGGPPYEQYF. The CDR3 bases are TGTGCCACCAGTCCTGGGACAGGGGGCCCCCCCTACGAGCAGTACTTC.

The chain carries TRBV19 and TRBJ1-5; maybe TRBD1 (6 bases). V was cut by 7 bases and J by 6 bases, with 13 bases left in between. The length of the CDR3 is 13 residues. The germline gives CDR1 LNHDA, CDR2 SQIVND (reference sequence). This CDR3 is CASIGGLGQPQHF. The CDR3 DNA is TGTGCCAGTATAGGGGGATTGGGTCAGCCCCAGCATTTT. The full variable domain, completed using reference TRBV19 and TRBJ1-5, is DGGITQSPKYLFRKEGQNVTLSCEQNLNHDAMYWYRQDPGQGLRLIYYSQIVNDFQKGDIAEGYSVSREKKESFPLTVTSAQKNPTAFYLCASIGGLGQPQHFGDGTRLSIL.

The chain employs TRBV11-1 and TRBJ1-3, with D possibly TRBD1 on 5 matching bases. CDR1 and CDR2 (germline): SGHAT, FQDESV (reference sequence). CDR3 length equals 14 residues. The V end lost 5 bases, the J end lost 4 bases, and 12 bases lay between the germline ends. The CDR3, as DNA: TGTGCCAGCAGCCCCACAGGAAAGGGAAACACCATATATTTT. Residues: CASSPTGKGNTIYF.

This clonotype appeared a single time. The V gene is TRBV10-3, the J gene TRBJ1-2; no reliable D call. This CDR3 has 13 amino acids. Germline V gene lookup returns CDR1 ENHRY and CDR2 SYGVKD. Trimming pared 7 bases from V and 3 bases from J, leaving 12 bases between. Here the CDR3 reads CAITLTGDYGYTF. The CDR3 DNA follows: TGTGCCATCACCCTGACGGGCGACTATGGCTACACCTTC.

In this sample, this clonotype turned up once. The V gene is TRBV5-1, the J gene TRBJ2-7; 9 bases line up with TRBD1. The CDR3 consists of 14 residues. Germline CDR1 reads SGHRS; CDR2 reads YFSETQ. The V and J ends lost 2 bases and 2 bases, in that order; junction bases with no gene match: 2. The CDR3, as DNA: TGCGCCAGCAGCTTACAGGGGGCTCCCTACGAGCAGTACTTC. Protein product: CASSLQGAPYEQYF.

The chain is built from TRBV2 and TRBJ1-3; D not resolved. The CDR3 loop spans 14 amino acids. In germline, CDR1 is SNHLY, CDR2 FYNNEI. The germline V and J ends were trimmed by 10 bases and 0 bases, with 13 bases remaining between them. The CDR3 loop reads CATEEALSGNTIYF. In DNA form, the CDR3 reads TGTGCCACCGAGGAGGCCCTCTCTGGAAACACCATATATTTT.

This chain uses TRBV2 with TRBJ2-7; 9 nucleotides agree with TRBD1. Germline V gene data show CDR1 as SNHLY and CDR2 as FYNNEI. Trimming removed 6 bases from V and 6 bases from J; junction bases left unmatched: 9. The CDR3 runs 14 residues. The CDR3 bases are TGTGCCAGCAGGCAAACAGGGGGCAGGCTCGAGCAGTACTTC. Encoded protein: CASRQTGGRLEQYF.

CDR3 residues: CASSAGMPNEKLFF. For the CDR3, the DNA is TGTGCCAGCAGTGCAGGGATGCCTAATGAAAAACTGTTTTTT. V usage is TRBV2 and J usage is TRBJ1-4, with TRBD1 as a possible D gene (5 bases). The CDR3 extends over 14 amino acids. The V and J ends lost 4 bases and 3 bases respectively, with 9 bases between them. Looked up from germline, CDR1 is SNHLY and CDR2 is FYNNEI.

This sequence joins TRBV12-3 or TRBV12-4 and TRBJ1-1; 8 bases line up with TRBD1. This CDR3 is 15 amino acids long. The J segment lost 5 bases and the V segment lost 6 bases, leaving 11 bases of the junction unmatched. Written as DNA, the CDR3 is TGTGCCAGCAGGCCGACAGGGGTCGTGTTGACTGAAGCTTTCTTT. This sequence encodes CASRPTGVVLTEAFF.

The chain is built from TRBV5-1 and TRBJ2-3; D is uncertain. This CDR3 has 13 residues. Looked up from germline, CDR1 is SGHRS and CDR2 is YFSETQ. With 1 base removed from V and 3 bases from J, the gap between germline ends came to 6 bases. This CDR3 is CASSLPRTDTQYF. The CDR3 DNA reads TGCGCCAGCAGCTTGCCTCGGACAGATACGCAGTATTTT.

The gene calls are TRBV3-1 and TRBJ2-2, with 11 nucleotides matching TRBD1. Looked up from germline, CDR1 is LGHDT and CDR2 is YNNKEL (reference sequence). CDR3 length: 16 amino acids. Trimming cost V 5 bases and J 5 bases; bases outside gene matches: 7. This CDR3 reads CASSYSGTGGTGELFF. Written as DNA, the CDR3 is TGTGCCAGCAGCTACTCCGGGACAGGGGGAACCGGGGAGCTGTTTTTT.

This clonotype was observed a few times. This rearrangement joins TRBV7-9 to TRBJ1-6; no clear D gene. Germline loops: CDR1 SEHNR, CDR2 FQNEAQ (reference sequence). There are 13 residues in the CDR3. Trimming removed 4 bases at V and 7 bases at J, with 8 bases between. CDR3: CASSSNRNSPLHF. Written as DNA, the CDR3 is TGTGCCAGCAGCTCAAACAGAAATTCACCCCTCCACTTT.

The rearrangement links TRBV9 to TRBJ1-6; the D gene is possibly TRBD1 (6 bases). This CDR3 is built from 14 residues. V was trimmed by 3 bases and J by 5 bases, leaving 9 bases between them. Germline CDR1 SGDLS, CDR2 YYNGEE. The CDR3 protein is CASSGTVDNSPLHF. Here the CDR3 DNA reads TGTGCCAGCAGCGGGACAGTCGATAATTCACCCCTCCACTTT.

This clonotype has only a few counts. The chain employs TRBV3-1 and TRBJ2-3; D is undetermined. The germline V gene encodes CDR1 LGHDT and CDR2 YNNKEL (reference sequence). This CDR3 is built from 16 residues. V was cut by 4 bases and J by 0 bases, with 14 bases left in between. The CDR3 here is CASSLKEKFSTDTQYF. The CDR3 bases are TGTGCCAGCAGCCTAAAAGAGAAGTTTAGCACAGATACGCAGTATTTT.

About this clonotype: A much larger clone lies a single base off, so this may be a read error. This chain joins TRBV5-6 and TRBJ2-3, with D perhaps TRBD1 or TRBD2 (5 bases each). The J call may be mistaken, given a closer DNA end match to TRBJ2-1. Germline CDR1 and CDR2: SGHDT and YYEEEE. The CDR3 runs 11 residues. The CDR3 DNA reads as TGTGCCAGCAGGTCCGGGGCTCAGCAGTTCTTC. This gives the protein CASRSGAQQFF.

The chain has TRBV24-1 and TRBJ2-5; D may be TRBD1 (6 bases). V lost 3 bases to trimming and J lost 2 bases, with 6 bases between them. Germline-derived CDR1 and CDR2 are KGHDR and SFDVKD. This CDR3 region has 13 residues. Here the CDR3 reads CATSDGTQETQYF. The CDR3 DNA is TGTGCCACCAGTGATGGGACACAAGAGACCCAGTACTTC.

The genes are TRBV9 and TRBJ1-1, with 9 bases identical to TRBD1. This CDR3 is 16 amino acids long. After removal of 0 bases from V and 0 bases from J, the junction contained 3 bases not matched to a gene. Germline V lookup: CDR1 SGDLS, CDR2 YYNGEE. The CDR3 coding sequence is TGTGCCAGCAGCGTAGTTACAGGGGGCTTGAACACTGAAGCTTTCTTT. This codes for CASSVVTGGLNTEAFF.

This rearrangement joins TRBV10-1 to TRBJ1-2; TRBD1 might be the D (5 bases). Trimming stripped 2 bases from V and 4 bases from J, with 8 bases between. Germline V gives CDR1 WNHNN, CDR2 SYGVQD (reference sequence). CDR3 length equals 13 residues. The DNA of the CDR3 is TGCGCCAGCAGTGAGAAAGGGACCTATGGCTACACCTTC. Its protein product is CASSEKGTYGYTF.

Note on this clonotype: One end of the junction does not line up with germline, which may come from a read error. The rearrangement uses TRBV24-1 and TRBJ2-1, with 8 bases identical to TRBD1. The CDR3 loop spans 16 amino acids. Germline V gene lookup returns CDR1 KGHDR and CDR2 SFDVKD. The CDR3 sequence is CATSDRGSGQDNGQFF. The CDR3 coding sequence is TGTGCCACCAGTGACCGAGGTTCGGGACAGGACAATGGGCAGTTCTTC.

About this clonotype: The CDR3 end shows no conserved phenylalanine or tryptophan, and so a read error is likely. The chain carries TRBV7-2 and TRBJ2-7; 10 bases match TRBD2. There are 15 residues in the CDR3. Germline CDR1 and CDR2: SGHTA and FQGNSA. The CDR3 DNA reads TGTGCCAGCAGGCTGACTAGCGGGCCCTCCTGCGAGCAGTACCTC. Translating it yields CASRLTSGPSCEQYL.

This clonotype was counted many times. The rearrangement uses TRBV6-1 and TRBJ2-7, with D tentatively TRBD2 (5 bases). There are 15 residues in the CDR3. The V gene lost 0 bases and the J gene lost 2 bases, with 11 bases spanning the gap. Germline CDR1 is MNHNS and CDR2 is SASEGT. CDR3 sequence (DNA): TGTGCCAGCAGTGAAGCCACTAGTAGTCCCTACGAGCAGTACTTC. This gives the protein CASSEATSSPYEQYF.

Concerning this clonotype: A much larger clone differs by one base, so this may be a read error. The chain joins TRBV20-1 to TRBJ2-7; D remains ambiguous. The CDR3 runs to 19 residues. V was shortened by 0 bases and J by 4 bases, with 28 bases between the two germline ends. In germline, CDR1 is DFQATT, CDR2 SNEGSKA (reference sequence). DNA for the CDR3: TGCAGTGCTAGAGAGATTGAGAGATTCAGTGGCGTAGGAGCTTACGAGCAGTACTTC. The encoded protein is CSAREIERFSGVGAYEQYF.

The CDR3 protein is CASSTSGRANEQFF. The CDR3 nucleotides read TGTGCCAGCAGCACTAGCGGGAGGGCTAATGAGCAGTTCTTC. The J gene is TRBJ2-1, the V gene TRBV9; 13 positions agree with TRBD2. The CDR3 covers 14 residues. Trimming at V came to 4 bases and at J to 7 bases, leaving 2 bases not matched to a gene. Germline CDR1 SGDLS, CDR2 YYNGEE.

The genes are TRBV10-2 and TRBJ1-6, with 9 bases aligning to TRBD1. Losses at the gene ends were 2 bases for V and 6 bases for J; bases not matched to a gene: 8. Germline CDR1 reads WSHSY; CDR2 reads SAAADI. The CDR3 spans 17 residues. CDR3 protein: CASSERGQGTSNSPLHF. In nucleotides, the CDR3 is TGCGCCAGCAGTGAGAGGGGACAGGGAACCTCTAATTCACCCCTCCACTTT.

This clonotype was seen just once. The chain employs TRBV6-1 and TRBJ1-2; D unresolved. Germline lookup yields CDR1 MNHNS and CDR2 SASEGT. Trimming shortened V by 0 bases and J by 6 bases, and 14 bases separated the two germline ends. The CDR3 consists of 15 residues. This chain's CDR3 is CASSEAVVVYDGYTF. The CDR3 bases are TGTGCCAGCAGTGAAGCGGTGGTCGTATACGATGGCTACACCTTC.

The count of this clonotype is one. The CDR3 does not close with the conserved phenylalanine or tryptophan, likely indicating a read error. The rearrangement joins TRBV5-1 to TRBJ2-1, with 9 bases that match TRBD2. The germline gives CDR1 SGHRS, CDR2 YFSETQ. Trimming removed 4 bases from V and 4 bases from J; junction bases left unmatched: 9. The CDR3 runs 16 residues. CDR3 loop: CASSIPGLADYNEQFL. The DNA of the CDR3 is TGCGCCAGCAGCATACCGGGACTAGCTGATTACAATGAGCAGTTCCTC.

Remarks on this clonotype: Since a much larger clone is just one base distant, this may be a read error. CDR3: CASSLVLLETNTEAFF. The CDR3 coding sequence is TGTGCCAGCAGCTTGGTACTCCTCGAGACGAACACTGAAGCTTTCTTT. The chain employs TRBV11-1 and TRBJ1-1; no clear D. The germline V gene encodes CDR1 SGHAT and CDR2 FQDESV (reference sequence). The CDR3 runs to 16 residues. V was trimmed by 3 bases and J by 1 base, leaving 15 bases between them. Full variable domain (missing parts from reference TRBV11-1 and TRBJ1-1): EAEVAQSPRYKITEKSQAVAFWCDPISGHATLYWYRQILGQGPELLVQFQDESVVDDSQLPKDRFSAERLKGVDSTLKIQPAELGDSAMYLCASSLVLLETNTEAFFGQGTRLTVV.

V usage is TRBV5-4 and J usage is TRBJ2-7; 10 bases fit TRBD2. Germline V CDR1 and CDR2: SGHNT, YYREEE (reference sequence). The CDR3 spans 15 residues. Trimming removed 4 bases from V and 6 bases from J; junction bases left unmatched: 10. The CDR3 sequence is CASSLESGGAGEQYF. For the CDR3, the DNA is TGTGCCAGCAGCCTAGAGAGCGGGGGGGCGGGCGAGCAGTACTTC.

This chain uses TRBV19 with TRBJ2-2, with 8 bases fitting TRBD1. This CDR3 spans 15 amino acids. Trimming cost V 1 base and J 6 bases; bases outside gene matches: 4. Germline values: CDR1 LNHDA, CDR2 SQIVND (reference sequence). The CDR3 sequence: CASSIGGTGAGELFF. CDR3 nucleotide sequence: TGTGCCAGTAGTATAGGCGGGACAGGCGCCGGGGAGCTGTTTTTT.